This T cell receptor (beta chain) derives from a study of blood T cell repertoires in COVID-19 (dated by TCRdb to 2020 to 2021). Broadly, across the study: Collaborator samples came from the United States, Italy and Spain and covered acute and convalescent phases of COVID-19. A freely available public database, intended as a resource for researchers studying the immune response to SARS-CoV-2, is where the repertoires were released. Samples came from the ongoing ImmuneRACE study (first 160 participants) plus 1,254 subjects from 6 global collaborators. Sample metadata almost always included a de-identified subject ID, COVID-19 status, age in years and sex. HLA class I and class II types, where available, came from metadata supplied by the sample provider rather than from assay-based typing. Deeply sampled blood TCRbeta repertoires from subjects exposed to, actively infected with, or recovered from COVID-19 were included in the dataset. The material from the prospective study consisted of cDNA or gDNA derived from T cells, B-cell-depleted T cells, or PBMCs.

Each collaborating institution followed its own protocols to collect whole blood in K2EDTA tubes. For TCRbeta analysis, collaborators shipped samples as frozen whole blood, isolated PBMCs, or DNA extracted from either of those sample types. To note about this clone: What antigen it recognizes has not been identified. No much larger clonotype is one base removed from it; base qualities were not supplied.

The CDR3 runs 15 residues from the cysteine to the phenylalanine. Only the CDR3 DNA is retained, 45 bases long and in frame from the first base. The germline V gene encodes CDR1 SGHAT and CDR2 FQNNGV. Relative to germline, V is missing 8 bases and J is missing 2 bases, with 11 bases of the junction outside any gene match. Overall study results and their limits: How much clinical and demographic metadata was included differed by source and by participant, and the metadata was provided uncurated.

TCRbeta CDR3 regions were amplified from genomic DNA using the immunoSEQ Assay, a bias-controlled multiplex PCR. From the authors' description of their analysis: Within the assay, amplification of reference gene primers was used to estimate how many nucleated cells each sample contained. To quantify the absolute abundance of each unique TCRbeta CDR3 rearrangement, sequence reads were collapsed and filtered. For each sample, productive Simpson clonality was calculated as the square root of Simpson's diversity index across productive rearrangements. In TCRdb, the immuneACCESS table is reduced to in-frame sequences with V and J assigned. These tables do not hold every clone; where another copy was compared, an unresolved V gene accounts for under half, and the others remain unexplained. V and J calls plus clone size are reproduced from that table; the DNA served to infer D and trimming. The sample table lists roughly 140,000 clones, 81% of them with a count of one. The biggest ten clones account for 7% to 10% of the sample.

Recombination joined TRBV11-2 with TRBJ1-2; 7 nucleotides in the junction match TRBD1. The clonotype originates from a human donor with acute or convalescent COVID-19. The donor label of this sample is uncertain. The sequenced material came from peripheral blood. The encoded CDR3 is CASGPGTVFNYGYTF. At the DNA level, the sequence is TGTGCCAGCGGCCCTGGGACAGTATTCAACTATGGCTACACCTTC.